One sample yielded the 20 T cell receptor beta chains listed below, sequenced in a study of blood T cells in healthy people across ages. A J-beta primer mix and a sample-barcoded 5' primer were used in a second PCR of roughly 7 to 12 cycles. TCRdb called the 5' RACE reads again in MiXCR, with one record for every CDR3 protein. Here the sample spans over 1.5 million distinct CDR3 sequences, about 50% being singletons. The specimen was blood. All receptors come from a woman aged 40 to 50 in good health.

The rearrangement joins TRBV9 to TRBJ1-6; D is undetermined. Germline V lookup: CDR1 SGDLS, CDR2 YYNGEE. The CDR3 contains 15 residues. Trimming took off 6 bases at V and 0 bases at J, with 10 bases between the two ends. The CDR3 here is CASNAGGSYNSPLHF. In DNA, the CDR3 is TGTGCCAGCAACGCAGGCGGCTCCTATAATTCACCCCTCCACTTT.

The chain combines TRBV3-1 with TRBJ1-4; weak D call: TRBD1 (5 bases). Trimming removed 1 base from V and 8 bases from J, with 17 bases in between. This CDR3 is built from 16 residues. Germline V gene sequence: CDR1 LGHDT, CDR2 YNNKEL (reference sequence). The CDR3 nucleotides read TGTGCCAGCAGCCAAGCAGCAGGGACCTCTGACGAAAAACTGTTTTTT. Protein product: CASSQAAGTSDEKLFF.

CDR3 sequence reads: CASSAGQASTDTQYF. Here the CDR3 DNA reads TGTGCCAGCAGTGCCGGACAGGCTAGCACAGATACGCAGTATTTT. V and J are TRBV6-5 and TRBJ2-3; 7 bases fit TRBD1. Germline V lookup: CDR1 MNHEY, CDR2 SVGAGI. The CDR3 is 15 amino acids. V shed 5 bases and J 0 bases; nucleotides not matched to a gene: 5.

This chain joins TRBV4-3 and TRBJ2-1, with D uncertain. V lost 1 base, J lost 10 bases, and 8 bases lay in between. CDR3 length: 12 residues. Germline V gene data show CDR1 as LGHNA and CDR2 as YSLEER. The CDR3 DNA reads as TGCGCCAGCAGCCAAGTGGGCCGGGAGCAGTTCTTC. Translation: CASSQVGREQFF.

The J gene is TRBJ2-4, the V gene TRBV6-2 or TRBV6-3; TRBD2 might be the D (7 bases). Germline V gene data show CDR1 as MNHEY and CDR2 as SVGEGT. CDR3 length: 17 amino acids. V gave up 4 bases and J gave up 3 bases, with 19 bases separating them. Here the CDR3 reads CASSSPPGGLGKNIQYF. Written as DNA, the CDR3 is TGTGCCAGCAGTTCCCCCCCCGGGGGGCTAGGCAAAAACATTCAGTACTTC.

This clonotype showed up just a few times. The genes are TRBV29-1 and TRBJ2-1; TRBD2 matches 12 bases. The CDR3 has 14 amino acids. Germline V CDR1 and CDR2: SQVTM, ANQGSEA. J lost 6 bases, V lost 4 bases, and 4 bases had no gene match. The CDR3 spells CSVARTSGVNEQFF. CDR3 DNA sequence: TGCAGCGTTGCAAGGACTAGCGGGGTCAATGAGCAGTTCTTC.

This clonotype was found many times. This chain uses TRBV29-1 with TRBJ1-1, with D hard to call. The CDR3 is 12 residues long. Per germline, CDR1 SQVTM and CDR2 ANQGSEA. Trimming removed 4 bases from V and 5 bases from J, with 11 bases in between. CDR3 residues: CSVVEGETEAFF. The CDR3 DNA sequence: TGCAGCGTTGTGGAGGGTGAGACTGAAGCTTTCTTT.

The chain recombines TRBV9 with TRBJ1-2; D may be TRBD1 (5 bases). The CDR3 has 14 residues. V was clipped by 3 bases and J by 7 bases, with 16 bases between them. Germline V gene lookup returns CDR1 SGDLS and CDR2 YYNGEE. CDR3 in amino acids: CASSGPGTGFGYTF. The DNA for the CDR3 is TGTGCCAGCAGCGGCCCCGGGACGGGGTTTGGCTACACCTTC.

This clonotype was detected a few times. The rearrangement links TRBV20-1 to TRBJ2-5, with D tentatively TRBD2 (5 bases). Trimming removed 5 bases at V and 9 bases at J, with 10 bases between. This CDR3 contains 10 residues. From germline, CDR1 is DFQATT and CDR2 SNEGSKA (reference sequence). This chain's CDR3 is CSAGGPPQYF. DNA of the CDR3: TGCAGTGCTGGAGGACCGCCCCAGTACTTC.

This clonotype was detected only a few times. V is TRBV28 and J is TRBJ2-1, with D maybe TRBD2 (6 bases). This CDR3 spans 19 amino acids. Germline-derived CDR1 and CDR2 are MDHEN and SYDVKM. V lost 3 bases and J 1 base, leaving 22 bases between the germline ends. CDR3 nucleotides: TGTGCCAGCAGTTTGATAGTAGGAGGGACCTACGGGTCCTACAATGAGCAGTTCTTC. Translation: CASSLIVGGTYGSYNEQFF.

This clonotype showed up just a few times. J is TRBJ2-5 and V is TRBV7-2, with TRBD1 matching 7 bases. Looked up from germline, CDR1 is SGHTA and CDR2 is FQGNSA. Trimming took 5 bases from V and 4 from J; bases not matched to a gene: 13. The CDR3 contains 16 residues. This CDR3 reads CASSPARTGPLETQYF. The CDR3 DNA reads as TGTGCCAGCAGCCCAGCCAGGACAGGCCCCTTAGAGACCCAGTACTTC.

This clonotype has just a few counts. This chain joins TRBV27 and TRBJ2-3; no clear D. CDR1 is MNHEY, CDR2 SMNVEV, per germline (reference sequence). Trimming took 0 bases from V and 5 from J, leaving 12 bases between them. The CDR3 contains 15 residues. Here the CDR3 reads CASSLSVNLGDTQYF. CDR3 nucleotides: TGTGCCAGCAGTTTATCGGTAAACCTGGGAGATACGCAGTATTTT.

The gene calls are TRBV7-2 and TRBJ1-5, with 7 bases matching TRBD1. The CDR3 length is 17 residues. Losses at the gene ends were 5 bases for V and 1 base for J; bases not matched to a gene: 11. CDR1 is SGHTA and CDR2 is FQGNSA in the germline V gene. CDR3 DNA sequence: TGTGCCAGCAGCCTACGGGACAGCCAAGCCAGCAATCAGCCCCAGCATTTT. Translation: CASSLRDSQASNQPQHF.

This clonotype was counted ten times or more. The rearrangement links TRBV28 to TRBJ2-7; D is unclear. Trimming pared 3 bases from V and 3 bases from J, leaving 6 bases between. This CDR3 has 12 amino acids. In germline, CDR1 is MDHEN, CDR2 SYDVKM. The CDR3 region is CASSFSYYEQYF. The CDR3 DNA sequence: TGTGCCAGCAGTTTCTCGTACTACGAGCAGTACTTC.

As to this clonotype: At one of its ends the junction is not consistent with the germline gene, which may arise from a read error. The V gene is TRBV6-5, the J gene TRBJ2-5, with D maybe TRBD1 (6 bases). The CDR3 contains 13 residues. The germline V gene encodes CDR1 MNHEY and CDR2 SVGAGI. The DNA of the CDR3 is TGTGCCTGCAGAAATCAGGGGCAAGAGACCCAGTACTTC. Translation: CACRNQGQETQYF.

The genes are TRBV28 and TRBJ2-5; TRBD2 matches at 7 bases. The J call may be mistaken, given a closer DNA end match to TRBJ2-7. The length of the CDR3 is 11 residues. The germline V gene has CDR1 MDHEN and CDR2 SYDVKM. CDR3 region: CATGGENEQYF. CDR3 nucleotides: TGTGCTACGGGGGGTGAGAACGAGCAGTACTTC.

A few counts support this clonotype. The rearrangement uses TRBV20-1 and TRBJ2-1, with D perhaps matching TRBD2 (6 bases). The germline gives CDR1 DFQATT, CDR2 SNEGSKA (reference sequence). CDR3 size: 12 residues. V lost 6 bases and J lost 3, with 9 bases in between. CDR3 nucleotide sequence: TGCAGTGCCATGACTAGCTACAATGAGCAGTTCTTC. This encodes CSAMTSYNEQFF.

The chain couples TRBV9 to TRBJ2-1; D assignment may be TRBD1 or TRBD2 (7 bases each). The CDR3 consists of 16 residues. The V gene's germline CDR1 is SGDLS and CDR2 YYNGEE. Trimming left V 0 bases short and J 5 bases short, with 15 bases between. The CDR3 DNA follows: TGTGCCAGCAGCGTAGTAGGGCAGGGGGGGGACAATGAGCAGTTCTTC. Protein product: CASSVVGQGGDNEQFF.

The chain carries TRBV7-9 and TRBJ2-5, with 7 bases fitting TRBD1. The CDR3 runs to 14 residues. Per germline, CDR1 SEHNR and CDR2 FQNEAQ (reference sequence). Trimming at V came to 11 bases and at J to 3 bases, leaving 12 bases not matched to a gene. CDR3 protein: CASDKNRGEETQYF. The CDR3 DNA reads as TGTGCCTCCGATAAGAACAGGGGAGAAGAGACCCAGTACTTC.

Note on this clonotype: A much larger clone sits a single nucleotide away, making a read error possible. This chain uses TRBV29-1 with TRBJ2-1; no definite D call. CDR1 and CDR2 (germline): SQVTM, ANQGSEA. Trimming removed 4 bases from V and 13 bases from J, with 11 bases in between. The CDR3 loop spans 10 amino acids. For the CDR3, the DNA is TGCAGCGTTGGCGCTGAGACCCAGTTCTTC. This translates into CSVGAETQFF.